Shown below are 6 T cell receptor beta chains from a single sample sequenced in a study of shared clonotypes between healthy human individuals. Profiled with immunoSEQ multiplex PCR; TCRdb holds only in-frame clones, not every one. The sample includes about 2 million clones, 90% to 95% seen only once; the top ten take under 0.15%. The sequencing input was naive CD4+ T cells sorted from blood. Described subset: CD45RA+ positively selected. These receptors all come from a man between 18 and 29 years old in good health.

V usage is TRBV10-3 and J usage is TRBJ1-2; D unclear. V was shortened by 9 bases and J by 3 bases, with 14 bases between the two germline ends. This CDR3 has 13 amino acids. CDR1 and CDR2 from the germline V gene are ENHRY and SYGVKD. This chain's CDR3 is CAITYSGDYGYTF. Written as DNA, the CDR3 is TGTGCCATAACATATTCCGGGGACTATGGCTACACCTTC.

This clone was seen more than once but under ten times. The CDR3 loop reads CASSDPGQSSYEQYF. The CDR3 bases are TGTGCCAGCAGTGACCCGGGACAGAGCTCCTACGAGCAGTACTTC. The chain recombines TRBV25-1 with TRBJ2-7, with 7 bases that match TRBD1. Germline CDR1 reads MGHDK; CDR2 reads SYGVNS. This CDR3 contains 15 residues. The J segment lost 0 bases and the V segment lost 3 bases, leaving 5 bases of the junction unmatched.

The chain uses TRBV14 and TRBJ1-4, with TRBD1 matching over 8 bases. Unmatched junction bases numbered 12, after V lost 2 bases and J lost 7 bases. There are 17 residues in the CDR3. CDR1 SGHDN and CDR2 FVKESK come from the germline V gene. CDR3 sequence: CASSQPSAGGRGEKLFF. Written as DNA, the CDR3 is TGTGCCAGCAGCCAACCGTCCGCAGGGGGCAGAGGTGAAAAACTGTTTTTT.

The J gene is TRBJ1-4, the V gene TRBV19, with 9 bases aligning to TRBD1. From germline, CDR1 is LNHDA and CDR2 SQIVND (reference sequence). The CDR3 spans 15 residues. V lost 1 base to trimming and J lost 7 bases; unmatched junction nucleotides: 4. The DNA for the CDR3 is TGTGCCAGTAGTATAGCACAGGGGGCTGGTGAAAAACTGTTTTTT. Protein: CASSIAQGAGEKLFF.

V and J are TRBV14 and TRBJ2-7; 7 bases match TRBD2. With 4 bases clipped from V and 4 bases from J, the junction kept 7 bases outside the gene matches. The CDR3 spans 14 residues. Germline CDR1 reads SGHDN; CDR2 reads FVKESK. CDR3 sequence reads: CASSPRSSGYEQYF. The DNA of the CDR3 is TGTGCCAGCAGCCCCCGGAGTAGCGGGTACGAGCAGTACTTC.

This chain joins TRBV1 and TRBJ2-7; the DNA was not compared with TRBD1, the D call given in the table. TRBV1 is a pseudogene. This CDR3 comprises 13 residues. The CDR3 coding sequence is TGCACCAGCAGCCAAATCCGACAGGCGGAGCAGTACTTC. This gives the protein CTSSQIRQAEQYF.